The clone carrying this TCR beta chain appeared a single time. The target antigen is unknown. Together with a sample-barcoded 5' primer, a J-beta primer mix was included in a second PCR lasting about 7 to 11 cycles. Through a template-switch adaptor with 12 random nucleotides, each cDNA molecule received a tag. Every individual sample yielded 2.5 million or more paired-end reads (each containing CDR3). TCRdb processed the 5' RACE reads anew with MiXCR; each CDR3 protein has one entry. The sample carries about 1 million distinct CDR3 sequences, 45% recorded once. These data come from a study of blood T cells in healthy people across ages. Notes on the study in general: Nothing was known about donor CMV status, and this possibly confounded expanded clonotype changes. Aged donors had fewer naive CD4+ cells and lower diversity than long-lived donors.

With 0 bases removed from V and 7 bases from J, the gap between germline ends came to 10 bases. Germline-derived CDR1 and CDR2 are SGHRS and YFSETQ. The CDR3 has 14 amino acids. The receptor comes from a woman between 55 and 75 years old in good health. The J gene is TRBJ2-2, the V gene TRBV5-1; weak D call: TRBD1 (5 bases). The source material was blood. The CDR3 sequence: CASSLAQGIGELFF. In nucleotides, the CDR3 is TGCGCCAGCAGCTTGGCTCAGGGTATCGGGGAGCTGTTTTTT.